This record covers a single T cell receptor beta chain. Assay used: immunoSEQ multiplex PCR; TCRdb lists only in-frame clones, some missing. The sample lists 200,000 to 250,000 clones, less than 90% occurring once. The sample belongs to a study of blood T cell repertoires in COVID-19. V lost 3 bases, J lost 2 bases, and 12 bases lay in between. This CDR3 spans 15 amino acids. CDR1 is LNHDA and CDR2 is SQIVND in the germline V gene (reference sequence). The genes are TRBV19 and TRBJ2-3; D perhaps matches TRBD2 (7 bases). This receptor was taken from a man aged 60 to 69 with acute or convalescent COVID-19. The sample taken for sequencing was peripheral blood. The CDR3 sequence: CASSMGGGHTDTQYF. The CDR3, as DNA: TGTGCCAGTAGTATGGGAGGGGGACACACAGATACGCAGTATTTT.